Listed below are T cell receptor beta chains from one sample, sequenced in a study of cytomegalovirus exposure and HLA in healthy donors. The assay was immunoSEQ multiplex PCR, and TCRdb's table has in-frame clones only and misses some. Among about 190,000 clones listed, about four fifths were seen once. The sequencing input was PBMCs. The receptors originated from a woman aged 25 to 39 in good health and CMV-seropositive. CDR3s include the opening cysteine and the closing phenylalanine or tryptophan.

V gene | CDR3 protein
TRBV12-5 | CASGGGDSDYGYTF
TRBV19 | CASSIPTPPGLKFVPYEQYF
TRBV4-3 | CASSQTGVTFYGYTF
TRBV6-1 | CASSENGRSTDTQYF
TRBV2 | CANKMGRQSYNEQFF
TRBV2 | CASRDSSYNEQFF
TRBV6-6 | CASSTGVGLAGGQQYF
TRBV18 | CASSQLPGSSNYGYTF
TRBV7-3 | CASSASTGFSSPLHF
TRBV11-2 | CASSLGRVQPQHF
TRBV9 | CASSAGVAGNEQFF
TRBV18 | CASSPAAGQGEAFF
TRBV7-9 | CASSPIGDSRDNEQFF
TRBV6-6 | CASRASGTGDRYEQYF
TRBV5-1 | CASSPGQVGTDTQYF
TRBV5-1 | CASSLVTGTSGYNEQFF
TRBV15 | CATSLYGAYNEQFF
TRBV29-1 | CSVRQGNGQPQHF
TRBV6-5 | CASSVDGSSGNTIYF
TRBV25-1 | CASSMGLASNQFF
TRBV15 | CATSRDKGSGRIKETQYF
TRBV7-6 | CASSLADIAATDTQYF
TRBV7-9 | CASSPPGNQPQHF
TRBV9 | CASSPLAGGNTGELFF
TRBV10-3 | CAISNFRQRIYEQYF
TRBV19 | CASSIGSQPQHF
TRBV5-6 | CASSAPSGQVGSPLHF
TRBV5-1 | CASSLPGLAGNEQFF
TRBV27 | CASSQMVRYEQYF
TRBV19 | CASSTGGRMNTEAFF
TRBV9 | CASSVGAEKLFF
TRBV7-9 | CASSLPQAGVLNEQFF
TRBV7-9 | CASKGEASYNEQFF
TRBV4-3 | CASSQDPAGGPHEQFF
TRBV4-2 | CASSQEASGKVYEQFF
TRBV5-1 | CASSLVGGGAIPDTQYF
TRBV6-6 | CASSYPGGGGGELFF
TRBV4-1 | CASSQEDGGDYEQYF
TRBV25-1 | CASSQRQGDLTNEKLFF
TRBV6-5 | CASRSSFSYNEQFF
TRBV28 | CASSLSRLAGSYNEQFF
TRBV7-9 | CASSAGGASGYTF
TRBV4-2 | CASSQEQAASYNEQFF
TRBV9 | CASRELAGVGELFF
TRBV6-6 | CASCRVNEKLFF
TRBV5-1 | CASSSGQLNTEAFF
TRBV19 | CASSTSGGSYNEQFF
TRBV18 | CASSPRDRGEQYF
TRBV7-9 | CASSLGQGAHGYTF
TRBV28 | CASSPAGWSSGFGEQYF
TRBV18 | CASSQGSQGWDTEAFF
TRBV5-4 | CASSFRSSSGEETQYF